The clone carrying this TCR beta chain showed up many times. Its antigen remains unidentified. Around 9.8 ml fresh peripheral blood yielded the PBMCs. This CDR3 spans 13 amino acids. V was cut by 7 bases and J by 0 bases, with 9 bases left in between. CDR1 is MNHNS and CDR2 is SASEGT in the germline V gene. The data derive from a study of T cells in Graves' hyperthyroidism and ophthalmopathy. The investigators amplified TCR beta CDR3 regions from RNA transcripts. With the HTBI primer set, the TCR CDR3 went through a first round of RT-PCR. Using its own MiXCR run on the multiplex PCR reads, TCRdb lists one record per CDR3 protein. The sample has under 200,000 distinct CDR3 sequences; 8% to 9.5% are singletons. General study points: Blood also carried most thyroid clonotypes expanded above 0.001.

The clonotype originates from a young woman with Graves' hyperthyroidism that later progressed to Graves' ophthalmopathy. V is TRBV6-1 and J is TRBJ2-5; possibly TRBD1 for D (6 bases). The sequencing sample was made of blood. CDR3 DNA: TGTGCCAGCAACAGGGCGTACCAAGAGACCCAGTACTTC. Its translation: CASNRAYQETQYF.